This T cell receptor beta chain emerged from a study of T cells in localized non-small cell lung cancer. This CDR3 is built from 17 residues. Germline CDR1 LNHDA, CDR2 SQIVND (reference sequence). Trimming at V came to 7 bases and at J to 1 base, leaving 10 bases not matched to a gene. As concerns this clone: Its target is unknown.

Findings and caveats of the study: Uninvolved adjacent lung had higher T cell clonality than tumor and all other tissues. Median approximately 61 top-100 tumor clones were shared with paired adjacent lung. Sequencing was restricted to one tumor region; therefore, heterogeneity remains possible. There was an association of higher blood T cell density with longer overall survival.

Clones were sequenced by immunoSEQ multiplex PCR, and TCRdb holds only the in-frame ones, with some missing. The sample has about 40,000 clones, 75% to 95% seen once. The chain combines TRBV19 with TRBJ2-1; 10 bases fit TRBD1. The sequencing used PBMCs, collected before any cancer treatment. The origin of this receptor is a woman aged 40-75 years with stage II lung adenocarcinoma. The CDR3 DNA follows: TGTGCCAGTACCTCCCCTCCGGGACAGGGGTCCTACAATGAGCAGTTCTTC. The encoded protein is CASTSPPGQGSYNEQFF.